This passage covers 23 T cell receptor beta chains from one sample sequenced in a study of T cells in Graves' hyperthyroidism and ophthalmopathy. Amplification of TCR beta CDR3 regions used RNA as the template. Carried out on the TCR CDR3, a first-round RT-PCR used the HTBI primer set. TCRdb ran MiXCR on the multiplex PCR reads and lists one entry per CDR3 protein. The sample lists about 640,000 distinct CDR3 sequences, less than 25% occurring once. Sample: blood. The receptors derive from a man aged 25 to 40 with Graves' ophthalmopathy.

The chain uses TRBV24-1 and TRBJ2-1; D remains ambiguous. CDR1 is KGHDR, CDR2 SFDVKD, per germline. The CDR3 covers 14 residues. Trimming left V 0 bases short and J 5 bases short, with 7 bases between. As DNA, the CDR3 is TGTGCCACCAGTGATTTGACGCGCCACAATGAGCAGTTCTTC. Amino acid sequence: CATSDLTRHNEQFF.

The rearrangement links TRBV6-1 to TRBJ2-5, with 10 nucleotides matching TRBD2. The CDR3 is 15 amino acids. V was clipped by 6 bases and J by 2 bases; unmatched bases: 6. Germline V gene lookup returns CDR1 MNHNS and CDR2 SASEGT. The CDR3 reads CASRARLAGQETQYF. CDR3 in DNA: TGTGCCAGCAGGGCCCGACTAGCGGGTCAAGAGACCCAGTACTTC.

This clonotype was picked up many times. The chain links TRBV28 to TRBJ1-1; D unresolved. This CDR3 has 14 residues. V was clipped by 10 bases and J by 8 bases, with 23 bases between them. Germline CDR1 MDHEN, CDR2 SYDVKM. CDR3 bases: TGTGCCACGGAGGCCCGGGGTAGCCAACGCGAAGCTTTCTTT. Protein: CATEARGSQREAFF.

This clonotype was detected a few times. The J gene is TRBJ2-7, the V gene TRBV7-9; D gene unclear. The germline gives CDR1 SEHNR, CDR2 FQNEAQ (reference sequence). The CDR3 totals 13 residues. V dropped 5 bases and J dropped 2 bases, with 10 bases sitting between them. This chain's CDR3 is CASSPAMAYEQYF. The CDR3 bases are TGTGCCAGCAGCCCCGCGATGGCCTACGAGCAGTACTTC.

This clonotype was seen more than once but under ten times. This chain joins TRBV28 and TRBJ2-7, with a weak D call TRBD1 (6 bases). In germline, CDR1 is MDHEN, CDR2 SYDVKM. CDR3 length: 11 residues. The V end lost 4 bases, the J end lost 6 bases, and 7 bases lay between the germline ends. For the CDR3, the DNA is TGTGCCAGCAGTTCAGGGGCCGAGCAGTACTTC. Protein: CASSSGAEQYF.

This chain uses TRBV7-8 with TRBJ1-3; D not certain. Trimming left V 6 bases short and J 0 bases short, with 12 bases between. The CDR3 is made up of 15 amino acids. The germline V gene has CDR1 SGHVS and CDR2 FQNEAQ. The CDR3 reads CASSLSLYSGNTIYF. For the CDR3, the DNA is TGTGCCAGCAGTCTCAGCCTATACTCTGGAAACACCATATATTTT.

A few counts support this clonotype. The chain is built from TRBV6-2 or TRBV6-3 and TRBJ2-7; 10 nucleotides align to TRBD1. Germline CDR1 is MNHEY and CDR2 is SVGEGT. V shed 6 bases and J 0 bases; nucleotides not matched to a gene: 5. The length of the CDR3 is 15 residues. For the CDR3, the DNA is TGTGCCAGCAGAGCGGGACAGGGGTTCTCCTACGAGCAGTACTTC. Its translation: CASRAGQGFSYEQYF.

This clonotype is a singleton in its sample. The chain is built from TRBV4-3 and TRBJ2-2, with D possibly being TRBD2 (7 bases). CDR3 length: 15 residues. V shed 3 bases and J shed 7 bases, with 15 bases lying between them. The germline V gene encodes CDR1 LGHNA and CDR2 YSLEER. In nucleotides, the CDR3 is TGCGCCAGCAGCCACCCCGGGGGGCGCTTCGGGGAGCTGTTTTTT. It translates to CASSHPGGRFGELFF.

The sample holds a few counts of this clonotype. The chain has TRBV3-1 and TRBJ2-2; D ambiguous. Germline CDR1 is LGHDT and CDR2 is YNNKEL (reference sequence). The CDR3 runs 14 residues. The V gene lost 0 bases and the J gene lost 0 bases, with 2 bases spanning the gap. The CDR3 bases are TGTGCCAGCAGCCAAGATTCGAACACCGGGGAGCTGTTTTTT. The encoded protein is CASSQDSNTGELFF.

This clonotype was seen only a few times. This chain links TRBV24-1 with TRBJ2-3; the match to TRBD2 covers 8 bases. This CDR3 region has 16 residues. Germline loops: CDR1 KGHDR, CDR2 SFDVKD. Trimming removed 5 bases from V and 1 base from J; junction bases left unmatched: 7. The CDR3 sequence is CATSAAAGVRTDTQYF. CDR3 nucleotide sequence: TGTGCCACCAGTGCGGCAGCGGGAGTTCGCACAGATACGCAGTATTTT.

V gene TRBV7-9 combines with J gene TRBJ2-7; no clear D gene. Germline-derived CDR1 and CDR2 are SEHNR and FQNEAQ (reference sequence). The CDR3 length is 12 residues. Trimming left V 5 bases short and J 3 bases short, with 8 bases between. The CDR3 sequence: CASSLVNYEQYF. The CDR3 DNA follows: TGTGCCAGCAGCCTCGTAAACTACGAGCAGTACTTC.

This clonotype was seen at least ten times. The genes are TRBV6-5 and TRBJ1-1; D is uncertain. From germline, CDR1 is MNHEY and CDR2 SVGAGI. V lost 2 bases, J lost 4 bases, and 8 bases lay in between. This CDR3 is built from 13 residues. This CDR3 reads CASSYTLSTEAFF. As DNA, the CDR3 is TGTGCCAGCAGTTACACCCTGAGCACTGAAGCTTTCTTT.

V usage is TRBV29-1 and J usage is TRBJ1-1; 8 bases are shared with TRBD1. V lost 6 bases, J lost 5 bases, and 11 bases stayed unmatched. The CDR3 is 14 residues long. Germline V gene data show CDR1 as SQVTM and CDR2 as ANQGSEA. CDR3 loop: CSVTRTGRGTEAFF. CDR3 in DNA: TGCAGCGTCACAAGGACAGGGCGAGGAACTGAAGCTTTCTTT.

V usage is TRBV14 and J usage is TRBJ1-4, with a possible D match to TRBD1 (6 bases). Per germline, CDR1 SGHDN and CDR2 FVKESK. Trimming stripped 0 bases from V and 3 bases from J, with 11 bases between. CDR3 length: 16 residues. In DNA, the CDR3 is TGTGCCAGCAGCCAAGATGGGGGACACGCTAATGAAAAACTGTTTTTT. This sequence encodes CASSQDGGHANEKLFF.

The V and J genes are TRBV6-2 or TRBV6-3 and TRBJ2-1; possible D gene TRBD2, 7 bases. The CDR3 is made up of 13 amino acids. Trimming took 6 bases from V and 15 from J, leaving 21 bases between them. The germline V gene has CDR1 MNHEY and CDR2 SVGEGT. CDR3 DNA sequence: TGTGCCAGCAGCTACGGGGGGCCATCACGGCGGTTCTTC. The encoded protein is CASSYGGPSRRFF.

The V gene is TRBV7-2, the J gene TRBJ1-5; possible D gene TRBD1, 6 bases. In germline, CDR1 is SGHTA, CDR2 FQGNSA. This CDR3 region has 14 residues. Trimming took off 3 bases at V and 5 bases at J, with 11 bases between the two ends. CDR3 nucleotides: TGTGCCAGCAGCTTGCAGGGGCGTCATCAGCCCCAGCATTTT. Its protein is CASSLQGRHQPQHF.

This clonotype was seen a few times. V and J are TRBV2 and TRBJ2-7; D call uncertain. Germline V gives CDR1 SNHLY, CDR2 FYNNEI. The V and J ends lost 6 bases and 2 bases respectively, with 11 bases between them. CDR3 size: 13 residues. CDR3 DNA sequence: TGTGCCAGCAGGGTGGACGGAACCTACGAGCAGTACTTC. It codes for CASRVDGTYEQYF.

This clonotype occurred many times. This chain joins TRBV3-1 and TRBJ2-7, with 8 bases matching TRBD2. The CDR3 is 15 amino acids. CDR1 LGHDT and CDR2 YNNKEL come from the germline V gene (reference sequence). Trimming at V came to 4 bases and at J to 5 bases, leaving 10 bases not matched to a gene. For the CDR3, the DNA is TGTGCCAGCAGCCTCGGGACTAGGGCAGAGAACGAGCAGTACTTC. Translation: CASSLGTRAENEQYF.

The genes are TRBV5-8 and TRBJ2-3; D may match TRBD1 or TRBD2 (5 bases each). Germline assignment: CDR1 SGHTS and CDR2 YDEGEE. The CDR3 contains 15 residues. The germline V and J ends were trimmed by 4 bases and 2 bases, with 14 bases remaining between them. This CDR3 reads CASSEGTALTDTQYF. Written as DNA, the CDR3 is TGTGCCAGCAGCGAGGGGACCGCACTCACAGATACGCAGTATTTT.

In its sample, this clonotype was seen a few times. This chain links TRBV28 with TRBJ1-5; D remains ambiguous. Germline-derived CDR1 and CDR2 are MDHEN and SYDVKM. This CDR3 is built from 14 residues. The V end was cut by 2 bases, the J end by 4 bases, with 9 bases between. CDR3 sequence: CASSLGPINQPQHF. CDR3 DNA: TGTGCCAGCAGTTTAGGTCCCATAAATCAGCCCCAGCATTTT. The complete variable domain, with remaining parts taken from reference TRBV28 and TRBJ1-5, reads DVKVTQSSRYLVKRTGEKVFLECVQDMDHENMFWYRQDPGLGLRLIYFSYDVKMKEKGDIPEGYSVSREKKERFSLILESASTNQTSMYLCASSLGPINQPQHFGDGTRLSIL.

This clonotype has more than one count but fewer than ten. The chain carries TRBV27 and TRBJ2-1, with no clear D. This CDR3 spans 17 amino acids. The V gene lost 0 bases and the J gene lost 2 bases, with 14 bases spanning the gap. CDR1 and CDR2 from the germline V gene are MNHEY and SMNVEV (reference sequence). The CDR3 here is CASSLSAYGHTYNEQFF. For the CDR3, the DNA is TGTGCCAGCAGTTTATCTGCATACGGTCATACCTACAATGAGCAGTTCTTC.

The J gene is TRBJ1-2, the V gene TRBV6-1; D is undetermined. The germline V gene has CDR1 MNHNS and CDR2 SASEGT. Trimming shortened V by 6 bases and J by 8 bases, and 16 bases separated the two germline ends. This CDR3 comprises 13 residues. CDR3 residues: CASRPQPAWGYTF. As DNA, the CDR3 is TGTGCCAGCAGACCCCAACCAGCGTGGGGCTACACCTTC.

This clonotype came up a few times. The chain couples TRBV5-1 to TRBJ2-5; either TRBD1 or TRBD2 may fit D (6 bases each). Germline values: CDR1 SGHRS, CDR2 YFSETQ. CDR3 length: 15 residues. V was trimmed by 4 bases and J by 2 bases, leaving 15 bases between them. CDR3: CASSPTGAPQETQYF. As DNA, the CDR3 is TGCGCCAGCAGCCCCACGGGGGCCCCTCAAGAGACCCAGTACTTC. Full variable domain (remainder filled in from reference TRBV5-1 and TRBJ2-5): KAGVTQTPRYLIKTRGQQVTLSCSPISGHRSVSWYQQTPGQGLQFLFEYFSETQRNKGNFPGRFSGRQFSNSRSEMNVSTLELGDSALYLCASSPTGAPQETQYFGPGTRLLVL.